This T cell receptor beta chain was sequenced during a study of T cell repertoires in cytomegalovirus infection. Overall study: It was the public TCR beta signatures that indicated both CMV infection and matching HLA type. General observations from the study: What dominated the ex vivo response were HLA-C-restricted CMV-specific TCR beta clonotypes. Summed frequency of public TCR beta families distinguished CMV carriers with the relevant HLA.

This clonotype has just a few counts. Its antigen is still unknown. MiXCR, run by TCRdb on the reads, gives a single entry per CDR3 protein. Here the sample spans a few hundred thousand distinct CDR3 sequences, over 7.5% being singletons. This TCR was sampled from a human donor in good health (CMV status not recorded). Some clones in this sample may be carry-over from other donors' samples. Sequenced sample: PBMCs.

CDR3 in amino acids: CASSLADGEAFF. Here the CDR3 DNA reads TGTGCCAGCAGCTTAGCGGACGGAGAAGCTTTCTTT. The V and J genes are TRBV7-9 and TRBJ1-1; D ambiguous. V lost 0 bases to trimming and J lost 8 bases, with 7 bases between them. The germline V gene has CDR1 SEHNR and CDR2 FQNEAQ (reference sequence). The CDR3 contains 12 residues. Supplemented by reference TRBV7-9 and TRBJ1-1, the full variable domain reads DTGVSQNPRHKITKRGQNVTFRCDPISEHNRLYWYRQTLGQGPEFLTYFQNEAQLEKSRLLSDRFSAERPKGSFSTLEIQRTEQGDSAMYLCASSLADGEAFFGQGTRLTVV.